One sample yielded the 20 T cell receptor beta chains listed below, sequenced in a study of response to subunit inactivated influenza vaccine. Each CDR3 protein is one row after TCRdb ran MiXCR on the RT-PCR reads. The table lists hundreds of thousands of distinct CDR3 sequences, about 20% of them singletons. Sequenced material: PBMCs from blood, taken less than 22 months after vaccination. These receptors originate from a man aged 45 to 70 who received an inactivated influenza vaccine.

The CDR3 sequence: CASSLGMANTIYF. The CDR3 bases are TGTGCCAGCAGTTTGGGGATGGCGAACACCATATATTTT. The rearrangement joins TRBV12-3 or TRBV12-4 to TRBJ1-3; D gene ambiguous. V lost 3 bases, J lost 7 bases, and 10 bases lay in between. The CDR3 extends over 13 amino acids.

The CDR3 reads CATSPDTAGGYTF. In DNA, the CDR3 is TGTGCCACCAGCCCGGACACCGCGGGGGGCTACACCTTC. This chain connects TRBV15 to TRBJ1-2; tentatively, D is TRBD1 (5 bases). Per the germline V gene, CDR1 is LNHNV and CDR2 is YYDKDF (reference sequence). The ends were cut back, 5 bases at V and 8 bases at J, with 15 bases in the middle. The CDR3 consists of 13 residues.

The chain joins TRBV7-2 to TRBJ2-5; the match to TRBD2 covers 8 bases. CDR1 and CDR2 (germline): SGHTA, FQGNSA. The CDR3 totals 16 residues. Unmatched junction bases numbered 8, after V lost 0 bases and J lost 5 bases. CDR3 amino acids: CASSLALAGLGETQYF. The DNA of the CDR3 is TGTGCCAGCAGCTTAGCCCTAGCGGGTTTGGGGGAGACCCAGTACTTC.

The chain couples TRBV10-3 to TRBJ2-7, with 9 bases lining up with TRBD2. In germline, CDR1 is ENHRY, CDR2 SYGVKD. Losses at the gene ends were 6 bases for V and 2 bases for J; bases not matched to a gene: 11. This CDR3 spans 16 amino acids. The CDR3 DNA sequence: TGTGCCATCAGCCCTCTTAGCGGGAGCCTACCCTACGAGCAGTACTTC. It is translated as CAISPLSGSLPYEQYF.

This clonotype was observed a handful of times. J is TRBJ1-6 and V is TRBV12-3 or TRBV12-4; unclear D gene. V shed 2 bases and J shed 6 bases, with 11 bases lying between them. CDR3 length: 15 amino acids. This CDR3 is CASSLFIFGNSPLHF. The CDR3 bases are TGTGCCAGCAGTTTATTTATTTTCGGTAATTCACCCCTCCACTTT.

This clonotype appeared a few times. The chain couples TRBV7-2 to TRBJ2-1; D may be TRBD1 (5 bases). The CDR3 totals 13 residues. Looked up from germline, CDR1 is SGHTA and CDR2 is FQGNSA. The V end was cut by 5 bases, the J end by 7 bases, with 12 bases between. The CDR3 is CASSPWGVNEQFF. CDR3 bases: TGTGCCAGCAGCCCCTGGGGCGTGAATGAGCAGTTCTTC.

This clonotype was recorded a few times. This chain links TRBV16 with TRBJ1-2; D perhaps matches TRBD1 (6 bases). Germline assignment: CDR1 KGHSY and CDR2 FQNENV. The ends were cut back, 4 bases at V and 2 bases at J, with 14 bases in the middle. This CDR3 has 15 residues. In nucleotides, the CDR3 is TGTGCCAGCAGCCCGCTGAACAGGGTCAACTATGGCTACACCTTC. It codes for CASSPLNRVNYGYTF. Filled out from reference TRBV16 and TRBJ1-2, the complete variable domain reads GEEVAQTPKHLVRGEGQKAKLYCAPIKGHSYVFWYQQVLKNEFKFLISFQNENVFDETGMPKERFSAKCLPNSPCSLEIQATKLEDSAVYFCASSPLNRVNYGYTFGSGTRLTVV.

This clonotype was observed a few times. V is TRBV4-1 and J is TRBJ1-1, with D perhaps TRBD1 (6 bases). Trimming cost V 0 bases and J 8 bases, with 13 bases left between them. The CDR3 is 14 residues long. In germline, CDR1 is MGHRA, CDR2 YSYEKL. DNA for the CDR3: TGCGCCAGCAGCCAAGACTCCAGGGGTTTAGAAGCTTTCTTT. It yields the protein CASSQDSRGLEAFF.

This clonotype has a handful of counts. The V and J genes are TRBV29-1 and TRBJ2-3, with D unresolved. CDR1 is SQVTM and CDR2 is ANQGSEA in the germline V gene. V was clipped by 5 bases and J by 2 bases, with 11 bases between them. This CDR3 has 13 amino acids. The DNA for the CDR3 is TGCAGCGTTCGAGGCGGTTCCACAGATACGCAGTATTTT. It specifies CSVRGGSTDTQYF.

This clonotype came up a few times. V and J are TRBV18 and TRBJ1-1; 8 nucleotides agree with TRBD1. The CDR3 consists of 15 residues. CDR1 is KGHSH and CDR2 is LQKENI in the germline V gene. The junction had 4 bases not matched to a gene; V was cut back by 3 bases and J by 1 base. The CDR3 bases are TGTGCCAGCTCACCCCGACAGGGGCAGAACACTGAAGCTTTCTTT. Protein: CASSPRQGQNTEAFF.

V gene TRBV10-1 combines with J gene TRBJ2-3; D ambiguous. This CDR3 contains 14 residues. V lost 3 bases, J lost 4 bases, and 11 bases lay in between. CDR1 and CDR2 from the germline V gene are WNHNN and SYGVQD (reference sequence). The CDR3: CASSEGFRSDTQYF. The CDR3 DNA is TGCGCCAGCAGTGAAGGTTTCAGGTCAGATACGCAGTATTTT.

The CDR3: CASGPATVRTGELFF. CDR3 nucleotide sequence: TGCGCCAGCGGCCCCGCGACAGTACGAACCGGGGAGCTGTTTTTT. This chain uses TRBV5-1 with TRBJ2-2, with D possibly matching TRBD1 (5 bases). The V end lost 7 bases, the J end lost 5 bases, and 18 bases lay between the germline ends. CDR1 is SGHRS, CDR2 YFSETQ, per germline. The CDR3 is 15 residues long.

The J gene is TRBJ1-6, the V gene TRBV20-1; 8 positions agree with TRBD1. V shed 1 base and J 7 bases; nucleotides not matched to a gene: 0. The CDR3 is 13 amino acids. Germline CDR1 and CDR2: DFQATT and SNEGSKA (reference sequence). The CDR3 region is CSARGDRNSPLHF. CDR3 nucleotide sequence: TGCAGTGCTAGAGGGGACAGGAATTCACCCCTCCACTTT.

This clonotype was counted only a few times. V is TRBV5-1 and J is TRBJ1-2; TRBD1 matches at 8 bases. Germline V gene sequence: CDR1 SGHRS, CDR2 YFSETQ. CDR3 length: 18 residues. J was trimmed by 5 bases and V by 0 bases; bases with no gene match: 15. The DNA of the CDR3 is TGCGCCAGCAGCTTGGGGGACGGACAGGGCAGTCGAACATATGGCTACACCTTC. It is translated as CASSLGDGQGSRTYGYTF. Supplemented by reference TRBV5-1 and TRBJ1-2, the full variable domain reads KAGVTQTPRYLIKTRGQQVTLSCSPISGHRSVSWYQQTPGQGLQFLFEYFSETQRNKGNFPGRFSGRQFSNSRSEMNVSTLELGDSALYLCASSLGDGQGSRTYGYTFGSGTRLTVV.

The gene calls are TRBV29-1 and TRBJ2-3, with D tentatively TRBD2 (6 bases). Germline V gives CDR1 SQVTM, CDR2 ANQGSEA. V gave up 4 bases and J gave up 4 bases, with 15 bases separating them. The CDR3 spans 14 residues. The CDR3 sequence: CSVGSGGWADTQYF. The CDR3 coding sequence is TGCAGCGTTGGTAGCGGAGGGTGGGCAGATACGCAGTATTTT.

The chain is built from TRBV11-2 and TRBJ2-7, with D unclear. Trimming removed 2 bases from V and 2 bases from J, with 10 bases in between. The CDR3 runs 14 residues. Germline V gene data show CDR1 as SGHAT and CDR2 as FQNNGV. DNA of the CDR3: TGTGCCAGCAGCTTATTTCGAGCCCCCTACGAGCAGTACTTC. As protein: CASSLFRAPYEQYF.

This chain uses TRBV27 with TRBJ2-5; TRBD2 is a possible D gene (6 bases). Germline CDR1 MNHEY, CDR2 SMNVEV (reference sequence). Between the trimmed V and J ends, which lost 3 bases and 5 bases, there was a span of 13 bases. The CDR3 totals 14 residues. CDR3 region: CASSFSRGLETQYF. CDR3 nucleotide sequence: TGTGCCAGCAGTTTTTCGCGGGGCCTGGAGACCCAGTACTTC.

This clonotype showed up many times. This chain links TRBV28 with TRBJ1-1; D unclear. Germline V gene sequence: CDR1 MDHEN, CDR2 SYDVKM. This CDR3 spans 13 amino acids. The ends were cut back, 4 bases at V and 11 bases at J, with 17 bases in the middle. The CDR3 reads CASSSLSMGSAFF. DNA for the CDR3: TGTGCCAGCAGTTCCCTTTCCATGGGGTCGGCTTTCTTT.

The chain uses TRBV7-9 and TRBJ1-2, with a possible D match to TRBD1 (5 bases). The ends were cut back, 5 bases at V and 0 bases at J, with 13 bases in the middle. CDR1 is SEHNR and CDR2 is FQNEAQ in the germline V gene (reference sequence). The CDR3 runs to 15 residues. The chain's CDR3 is CASSPAGQTNYGYTF. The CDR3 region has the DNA TGTGCCAGCAGCCCCGCAGGGCAGACTAACTATGGCTACACCTTC.

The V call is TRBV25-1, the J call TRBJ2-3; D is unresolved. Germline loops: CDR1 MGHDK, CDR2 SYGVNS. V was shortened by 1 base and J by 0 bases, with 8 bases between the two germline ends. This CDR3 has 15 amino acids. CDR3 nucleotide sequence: TGTGCCAGCAGTGAATCCGGGCCCAGCACAGATACGCAGTATTTT. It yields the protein CASSESGPSTDTQYF.